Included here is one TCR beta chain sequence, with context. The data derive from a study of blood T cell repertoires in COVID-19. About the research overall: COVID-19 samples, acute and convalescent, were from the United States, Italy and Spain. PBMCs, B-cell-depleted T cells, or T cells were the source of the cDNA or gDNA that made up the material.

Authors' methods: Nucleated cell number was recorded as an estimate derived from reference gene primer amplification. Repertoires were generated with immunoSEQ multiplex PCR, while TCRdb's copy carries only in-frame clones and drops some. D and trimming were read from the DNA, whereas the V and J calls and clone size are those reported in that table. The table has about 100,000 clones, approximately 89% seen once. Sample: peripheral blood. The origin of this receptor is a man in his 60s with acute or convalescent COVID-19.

CDR3 coding DNA: TGTGCCAGCAGCACCGGACTCCCTAACTATGGCTACACCTTC. Translating it yields CASSTGLPNYGYTF. This rearrangement joins TRBV5-6 to TRBJ1-2; D is uncertain. This CDR3 comprises 14 residues. Germline V CDR1 and CDR2: SGHDT, YYEEEE. V gave up 4 bases and J gave up 0 bases, with 10 bases separating them. Drawing the rest from reference TRBV5-6 and TRBJ1-2, the complete variable domain is DAGVTQSPTHLIKTRGQQVTLRCSPKSGHDTVSWYQQALGQGPQFIFQYYEEEERQRGNFPDRFSGHQFPNYSSELNVNALLLGDSALYLCASSTGLPNYGYTFGSGTRLTVV.